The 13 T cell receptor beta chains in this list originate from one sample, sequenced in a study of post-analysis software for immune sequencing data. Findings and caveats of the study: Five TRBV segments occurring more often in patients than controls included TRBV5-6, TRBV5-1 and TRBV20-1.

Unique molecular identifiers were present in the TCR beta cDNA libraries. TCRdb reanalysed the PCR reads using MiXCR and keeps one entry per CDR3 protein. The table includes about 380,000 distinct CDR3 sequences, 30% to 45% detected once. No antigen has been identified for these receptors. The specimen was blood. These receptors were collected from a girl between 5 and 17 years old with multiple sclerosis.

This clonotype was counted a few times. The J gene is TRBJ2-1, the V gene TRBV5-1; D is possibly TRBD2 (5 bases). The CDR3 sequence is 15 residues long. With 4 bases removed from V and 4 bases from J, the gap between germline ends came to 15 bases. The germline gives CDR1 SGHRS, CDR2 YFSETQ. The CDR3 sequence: CASSPSAERYNEQFF. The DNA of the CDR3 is TGCGCCAGCAGCCCCTCAGCGGAGCGGTACAATGAGCAGTTCTTC.

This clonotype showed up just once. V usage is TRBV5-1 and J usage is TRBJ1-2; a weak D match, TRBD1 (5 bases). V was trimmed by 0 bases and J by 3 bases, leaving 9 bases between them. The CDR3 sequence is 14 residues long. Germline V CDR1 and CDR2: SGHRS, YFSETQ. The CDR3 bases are TGCGCCAGCAGCTTGGCCCGGGGGGACTATGGCTACACCTTC. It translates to CASSLARGDYGYTF.

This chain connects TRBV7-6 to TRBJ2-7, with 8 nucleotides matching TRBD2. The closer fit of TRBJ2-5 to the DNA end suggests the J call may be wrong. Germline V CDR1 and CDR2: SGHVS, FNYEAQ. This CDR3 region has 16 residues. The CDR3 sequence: CASSAPTSDVCGTQYF. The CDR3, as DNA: TGTGCCAGCAGCGCCCCGACTAGCGACGTATGTGGGACCCAGTACTTC.

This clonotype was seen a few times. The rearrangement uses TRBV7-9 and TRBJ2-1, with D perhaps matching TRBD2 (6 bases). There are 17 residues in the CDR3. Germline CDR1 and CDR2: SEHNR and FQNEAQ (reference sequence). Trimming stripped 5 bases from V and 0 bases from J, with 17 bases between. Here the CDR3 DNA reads TGTGCCAGCAGCCAGCCGCGGCGGGGAATCTCCTACAATGAGCAGTTCTTC. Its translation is CASSQPRRGISYNEQFF.

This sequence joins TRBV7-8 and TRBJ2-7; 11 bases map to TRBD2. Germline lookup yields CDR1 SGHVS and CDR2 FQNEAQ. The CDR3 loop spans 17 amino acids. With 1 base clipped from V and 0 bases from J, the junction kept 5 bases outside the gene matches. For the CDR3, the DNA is TGTGCCAGCAGCTTAGTGGCTAGCGGGGGGCGCTCCTACGAGCAGTACTTC. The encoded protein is CASSLVASGGRSYEQYF. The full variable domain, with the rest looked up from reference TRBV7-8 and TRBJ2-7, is GAGVSQSPRYKVAKRGQDVALRCDPISGHVSLFWYQQALGQGPEFLTYFQNEAQLDKSGLPSDRFFAERPEGSVSTLKIQRTQQEDSAVYLCASSLVASGGRSYEQYFGPGTRLTVT.

In nucleotides, the CDR3 is TGTGCCAGCAGCCCATGGGACCGCCAGGGAGGGGAGACCCAGTACTTC. It translates to CASSPWDRQGGETQYF. This chain uses TRBV7-9 with TRBJ2-5, with 7 bases lining up with TRBD2. Germline values: CDR1 SEHNR, CDR2 FQNEAQ (reference sequence). The CDR3 length is 16 residues. V was pared by 5 bases and J by 5 bases, with 14 bases of the junction left unmatched.

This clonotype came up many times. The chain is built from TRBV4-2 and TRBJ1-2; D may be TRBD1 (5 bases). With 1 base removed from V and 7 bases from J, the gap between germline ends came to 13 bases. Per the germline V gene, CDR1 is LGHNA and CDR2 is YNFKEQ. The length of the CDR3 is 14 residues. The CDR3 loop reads CASSQGMGESGYTF. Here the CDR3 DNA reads TGTGCCAGCAGCCAAGGAATGGGGGAAAGTGGCTACACCTTC.

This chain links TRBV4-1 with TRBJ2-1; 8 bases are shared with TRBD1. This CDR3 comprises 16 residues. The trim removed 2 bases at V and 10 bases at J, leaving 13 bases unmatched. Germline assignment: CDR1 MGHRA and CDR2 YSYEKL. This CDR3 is CASSQMALTGVMEQFF. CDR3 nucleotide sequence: TGCGCCAGCAGCCAAATGGCCCTGACAGGGGTCATGGAGCAGTTCTTC.

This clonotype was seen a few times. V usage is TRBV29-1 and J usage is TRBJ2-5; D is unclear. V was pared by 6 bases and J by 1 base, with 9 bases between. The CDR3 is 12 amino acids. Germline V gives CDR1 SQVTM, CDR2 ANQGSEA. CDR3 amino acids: CSVVRRQETQYF. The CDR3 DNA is TGCAGCGTGGTGAGACGCCAAGAGACCCAGTACTTC.

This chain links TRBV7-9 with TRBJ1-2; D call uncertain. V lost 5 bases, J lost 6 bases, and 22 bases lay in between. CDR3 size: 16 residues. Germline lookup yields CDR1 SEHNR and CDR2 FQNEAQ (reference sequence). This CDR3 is CASSPVMEGEGDGYTF. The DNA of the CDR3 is TGTGCCAGCAGCCCCGTAATGGAGGGAGAGGGAGATGGCTACACCTTC. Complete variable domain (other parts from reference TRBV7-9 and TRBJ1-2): DTGVSQNPRHKITKRGQNVTFRCDPISEHNRLYWYRQTLGQGPEFLTYFQNEAQLEKSRLLSDRFSAERPKGSFSTLEIQRTEQGDSAMYLCASSPVMEGEGDGYTFGSGTRLTVV.

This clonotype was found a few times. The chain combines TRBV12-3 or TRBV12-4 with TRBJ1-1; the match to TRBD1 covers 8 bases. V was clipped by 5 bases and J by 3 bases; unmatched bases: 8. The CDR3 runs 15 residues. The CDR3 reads CASSRQGPYDTEAFF. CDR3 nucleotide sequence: TGTGCCAGCAGTCGACAGGGGCCGTACGACACTGAAGCTTTCTTT.

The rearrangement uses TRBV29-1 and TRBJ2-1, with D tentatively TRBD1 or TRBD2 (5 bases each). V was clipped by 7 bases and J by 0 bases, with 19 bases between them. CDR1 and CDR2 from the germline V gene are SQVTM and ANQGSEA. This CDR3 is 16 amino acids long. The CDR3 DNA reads TGCAGCGCCGTTCCCGAGGGACGGAGCTCCTACAATGAGCAGTTCTTC. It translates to CSAVPEGRSSYNEQFF.

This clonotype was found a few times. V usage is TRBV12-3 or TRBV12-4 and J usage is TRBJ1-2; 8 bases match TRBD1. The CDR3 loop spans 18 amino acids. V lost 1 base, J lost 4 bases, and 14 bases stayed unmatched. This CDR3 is CASSLGQGARGLTYGYTF. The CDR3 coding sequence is TGTGCCAGCAGTTTAGGCCAGGGGGCGAGGGGACTTACCTATGGCTACACCTTC.